Below, 24 T cell receptor beta chains from the same sample are listed, as sequenced in a study of glioma-infiltrating T cells after dendritic cell vaccination. Sequencing was performed with immunoSEQ multiplex PCR; in TCRdb, only in-frame clones are kept and a portion is missing. The sample consists of approximately 84,000 clones, just over 85% of them appearing once. The source was blood, collected before dendritic cell vaccination. Receptors were obtained from a human donor with glioblastoma.

The V and J genes are TRBV7-7 and TRBJ2-2, with D possibly matching TRBD1 (6 bases). Per germline, CDR1 SSHAT and CDR2 FNYEAQ (reference sequence). CDR3 length: 14 residues. Trimming left V 5 bases short and J 3 bases short, with 10 bases between. The CDR3 sequence: CASSPGTYTGELFF. In DNA, the CDR3 is TGTGCCAGCAGCCCCGGGACATACACCGGGGAGCTGTTTTTT.

This clone was observed a handful of times. This rearrangement joins TRBV5-6 to TRBJ2-7; tentatively, D is TRBD2 (5 bases). Germline V gene data show CDR1 as SGHDT and CDR2 as YYEEEE. The V end was cut by 5 bases, the J end by 0 bases, with 15 bases between. The CDR3 sequence is 15 residues long. CDR3 sequence (DNA): TGTGCCAGCAGTTGGACGGGAAAGGCCTCCTACGAGCAGTACTTC. It is translated as CASSWTGKASYEQYF.

The rearrangement uses TRBV7-6 and TRBJ2-1; 10 nucleotides agree with TRBD1. The CDR3 length is 15 residues. CDR1 and CDR2 (germline): SGHVS, FNYEAQ. With 5 bases clipped from V and 6 bases from J, the junction kept 7 bases outside the gene matches. This CDR3 reads CASSRDRGRLNEQFF. Written as DNA, the CDR3 is TGTGCCAGCAGCCGGGACAGGGGCCGTCTCAATGAGCAGTTCTTC.

The J gene is TRBJ2-7, the V gene TRBV5-6; 11 nucleotides line up with TRBD1. Per the germline V gene, CDR1 is SGHDT and CDR2 is YYEEEE. The length of the CDR3 is 16 residues. V trimming: 4 bases; J trimming: 2 bases; junction bases outside the gene matches: 8. CDR3 sequence: CASSAEVGQGAYEQYF. The CDR3 DNA sequence: TGTGCCAGCAGCGCCGAGGTGGGACAGGGGGCCTACGAGCAGTACTTC.

The rearrangement links TRBV4-3 to TRBJ2-1; D possibly corresponds to TRBD1 (5 bases). This CDR3 comprises 15 residues. The V end was cut by 0 bases, the J end by 6 bases, with 12 bases between. Germline CDR1 and CDR2: LGHNA and YSLEER. The CDR3 DNA is TGCGCCAGCAGCCAAGATCTTGCAGGGCCCAATGAGCAGTTCTTC. It yields the protein CASSQDLAGPNEQFF.

The V call is TRBV18, the J call TRBJ2-7, with TRBD1 matching 7 bases. The CDR3 consists of 15 residues. The germline V gene encodes CDR1 KGHSH and CDR2 LQKENI. Losses at the gene ends were 5 bases for V and 3 bases for J; bases not matched to a gene: 10. Here the CDR3 DNA reads TGTGCCAGCTCAACGCAACCGGGACAGATCTACGAGCAGTACTTC. It translates to CASSTQPGQIYEQYF.

The CDR3 is CASSLGDRKNEKLFF. As DNA, the CDR3 is TGTGCCAGCAGCTTAGGGGACAGGAAAAATGAAAAACTGTTTTTT. The chain combines TRBV7-9 with TRBJ1-4; 8 bases fit TRBD1. Germline CDR1 reads SEHNR; CDR2 reads FQNEAQ (reference sequence). The CDR3 is made up of 15 amino acids. The J segment lost 5 bases and the V segment lost 1 base, leaving 3 bases of the junction unmatched.

As regards this clone: No conserved phenylalanine or tryptophan is present at the end of the CDR3, so a read error is the likely explanation. It is unclear where the CDR3 begins or ends on the DNA, so no DNA is shown, and the CDR3 is as TCRdb lists it. CDR3: CAWSVGSGSTYS. This rearrangement joins TRBV30 to TRBJ2-7; the D call in the table, TRBD2, was not verified against the DNA. The CDR3 contains 12 residues when both ends are counted. The germline V gene encodes CDR1 GTSNPN and CDR2 SVGIG (reference sequence).

The DNA of the CDR3 is TGTGCCAGCAGCCCAGAGCGGGGGGGCCACGAAGAGACCCAGTACTTC. It yields the protein CASSPERGGHEETQYF. The gene calls are TRBV13 and TRBJ2-5, with 10 bases aligning to TRBD2. Germline-derived CDR1 and CDR2 are PRHDT and FYEKMQ (reference sequence). V was clipped by 5 bases and J by 3 bases; unmatched bases: 9. The CDR3 has 16 amino acids. Together with reference TRBV13 and TRBJ2-5, the CDR3 gives the full variable domain: AAGVIQSPRHLIKEKRETATLKCYPIPRHDTVYWYQQGPGQDPQFLISFYEKMQSDKGSIPDRFSAQQFSDYHSELNMSSLELGDSALYFCASSPERGGHEETQYFGPGTRLLVL.

The rearrangement uses TRBV6-5 and TRBJ1-1, with a possible D match to TRBD1 (6 bases). Trimming took off 4 bases at V and 4 bases at J, with 10 bases between the two ends. This CDR3 region has 13 residues. Germline CDR1 MNHEY, CDR2 SVGAGI. The DNA for the CDR3 is TGTGCCAGCAGTTCACAGGGAATCACTGAAGCTTTCTTT. Its protein is CASSSQGITEAFF.

CDR3 residues: CASSTDRGLQPQHF. CDR3 nucleotide sequence: TGTGCCAGCAGCACGGACAGGGGGCTCCAGCCCCAGCATTTT. The V gene is TRBV11-2, the J gene TRBJ1-5, with 11 positions matching TRBD1. Germline values: CDR1 SGHAT, CDR2 FQNNGV. V was clipped by 5 bases and J by 7 bases; unmatched bases: 4. The CDR3 consists of 14 residues.

The rearrangement uses TRBV2 and TRBJ2-1; 8 nucleotides agree with TRBD1. Germline V lookup: CDR1 SNHLY, CDR2 FYNNEI. This CDR3 spans 13 amino acids. The V segment lost 7 bases and the J segment 6 bases; nucleotides outside the gene matches: 5. Here the CDR3 DNA reads TGTGCCAGCACCGGACAGGGCCGCAATGAGCAGTTCTTC. Encoded protein: CASTGQGRNEQFF.

V is TRBV7-3 and J is TRBJ2-1; 9 nucleotides line up with TRBD1. With V trimmed by 1 base and J by 5 bases, 12 bases remained unmatched. The germline CDR1 and CDR2 sequences are SGHTA and FQGTGA. The CDR3 has 18 residues. Here the CDR3 DNA reads TGTGCCAGCAGCTTAAGGGCGGTAAAGGGACAGGGTAACAATGAGCAGTTCTTC. Its translation: CASSLRAVKGQGNNEQFF.

The rearrangement joins TRBV28 to TRBJ1-2; TRBD1 matches at 7 bases. V trimming: 3 bases; J trimming: 4 bases; junction bases outside the gene matches: 14. The CDR3 has 17 residues. The germline V gene has CDR1 MDHEN and CDR2 SYDVKM. This CDR3 reads CASSFTTGVSVTYGYTF. The CDR3 DNA is TGTGCCAGCAGTTTTACAACAGGGGTTTCGGTTACCTATGGCTACACCTTC.

The V call is TRBV13, the J call TRBJ2-2; TRBD1 aligns across 11 bases. Germline lookup yields CDR1 PRHDT and CDR2 FYEKMQ (reference sequence). V was pared by 5 bases and J by 1 base, with 6 bases of the junction left unmatched. The CDR3 length is 17 residues. The CDR3 DNA is TGTGCCAGCAGCAGATCGGGACAGGGGGGGAACACCGGGGAGCTGTTTTTT. As protein: CASSRSGQGGNTGELFF.

The rearrangement links TRBV4-1 to TRBJ1-5; 9 bases are a match to TRBD1. With 4 bases clipped from V and 6 bases from J, the junction kept 4 bases outside the gene matches. The CDR3 covers 14 residues. Germline V gives CDR1 MGHRA, CDR2 YSYEKL. The CDR3 reads CASSRTGEVQPQHF. The CDR3 nucleotides read TGCGCCAGCAGCCGGACAGGGGAGGTTCAGCCCCAGCATTTT.

This clone was observed a few times. The rearrangement joins TRBV7-3 to TRBJ2-1, with D perhaps matching TRBD1 (6 bases). CDR1 SGHTA and CDR2 FQGTGA come from the germline V gene. CDR3 size: 14 residues. Between the trimmed V and J ends, which lost 1 base and 5 bases, there was a span of 9 bases. The CDR3 region is CASSLMSGDNEQFF. The CDR3 nucleotides read TGTGCCAGCAGCTTAATGTCAGGGGACAATGAGCAGTTCTTC.

The CDR3 sequence: CSVVFRNEQYF. The CDR3 DNA reads TGCAGCGTTGTGTTTAGAAACGAGCAGTACTTC. The chain combines TRBV29-1 with TRBJ2-7; no clear D. Deletions cut 4 bases from V and 5 bases from J, with 9 bases between. CDR3 length equals 11 residues. The V gene's germline CDR1 is SQVTM and CDR2 ANQGSEA.

The count of this clone is one. This chain joins TRBV18 and TRBJ1-2; 10 bases line up with TRBD1. In germline, CDR1 is KGHSH, CDR2 LQKENI. The length of the CDR3 is 15 residues. V lost 5 bases to trimming and J lost 8 bases; unmatched junction nucleotides: 11. The CDR3 protein is CASSSTGTGVEGYTF. The CDR3, as DNA: TGTGCCAGCTCATCAACCGGGACAGGGGTGGAAGGCTACACCTTC.

The gene calls are TRBV6-6 and TRBJ1-5; a possible D gene is TRBD1 (5 bases). Germline loops: CDR1 MNHNY, CDR2 SVGAGI (reference sequence). This CDR3 is built from 13 residues. The V end was cut by 6 bases, the J end by 4 bases, with 10 bases between. CDR3 coding DNA: TGTGCCAGCAGAGACAGCCTTAATCAGCCCCAGCATTTT. Its translation: CASRDSLNQPQHF.

The CDR3 loop reads CASSVEGATGDDTQYF. The DNA of the CDR3 is TGTGCCAGCAGCGTAGAAGGGGCGACAGGCGACGATACGCAGTATTTT. V and J are TRBV9 and TRBJ2-3; D may be TRBD1 (6 bases). Between the trimmed V and J ends, which lost 0 bases and 6 bases, there was a span of 17 bases. Germline V CDR1 and CDR2: SGDLS, YYNGEE. The CDR3 runs 16 residues.

J is TRBJ1-3 and V is TRBV18, with TRBD1 matching over 7 bases. Trimming cost V 0 bases and J 0 bases; bases outside gene matches: 2. The germline CDR1 and CDR2 sequences are KGHSH and LQKENI. This CDR3 region has 16 residues. The CDR3 DNA sequence: TGTGCCAGCTCACCACCGGGGACAGCCTCTGGAAACACCATATATTTT. This codes for CASSPPGTASGNTIYF.

This chain uses TRBV5-4 with TRBJ2-1; D perhaps matches TRBD1 (6 bases). This CDR3 has 15 residues. The V gene's germline CDR1 is SGHNT and CDR2 YYREEE (reference sequence). Trimming removed 0 bases from V and 6 bases from J, with 13 bases in between. CDR3 nucleotide sequence: TGTGCCAGCAGCTTGGCAGGGGCTATATTCAATGAGCAGTTCTTC. It yields the protein CASSLAGAIFNEQFF.

This chain connects TRBV2 to TRBJ2-1, with TRBD1 as a possible D gene (5 bases). The CDR3 is 13 amino acids. Germline assignment: CDR1 SNHLY and CDR2 FYNNEI. V lost 4 bases, J lost 4 bases, and 8 bases lay in between. The CDR3 sequence: CASSGQKYNEQFF. The CDR3 DNA reads as TGTGCCAGCAGTGGACAGAAATACAATGAGCAGTTCTTC.